The 10 T cell receptor beta chains below all came from one sample that was sequenced in a study of shared clonotypes between healthy human individuals. Clones were sequenced by immunoSEQ multiplex PCR, and TCRdb holds only the in-frame ones, with some missing. In the table there are roughly 520,000 clones, 95% to 96% of which are singletons. Specimen: naive CD4+ T cells sorted from blood. Subset denoted: CD45RA+ positively selected. The receptors come from a woman younger than 45 in good health.

The V call is TRBV14, the J call TRBJ2-1; the D gene is possibly TRBD1 (6 bases). The CDR3 extends over 14 amino acids. The V gene lost 1 base and the J gene lost 7 bases, with 11 bases spanning the gap. Germline loops: CDR1 SGHDN, CDR2 FVKESK. The CDR3 spells CASSQGPGVNEQFF. CDR3 bases: TGTGCCAGCAGCCAAGGTCCAGGGGTAAATGAGCAGTTCTTC. The full variable domain, its missing parts supplied by reference TRBV14 and TRBJ2-1, is EAGVTQFPSHSVIEKGQTVTLRCDPISGHDNLYWYRRVMGKEIKFLLHFVKESKQDESGMPNNRFLAERTGGTYSTLKVQPAELEDSGVYFCASSQGPGVNEQFFGPGTRLTVL.

The rearrangement links TRBV27 to TRBJ2-1, with 8 bases lining up with TRBD2. Germline V CDR1 and CDR2: MNHEY, SMNVEV (reference sequence). The J segment lost 2 bases and the V segment lost 6 bases, leaving 9 bases of the junction unmatched. The CDR3 sequence is 16 residues long. CDR3 residues: CASSTYSGNTYNEQFF. CDR3 DNA: TGTGCCAGCAGCACGTATAGCGGGAATACCTACAATGAGCAGTTCTTC.

The chain links TRBV28 to TRBJ1-3; unclear D gene. Per the germline V gene, CDR1 is MDHEN and CDR2 is SYDVKM. V gave up 5 bases and J gave up 8 bases, with 16 bases separating them. The CDR3 sequence is 14 residues long. The CDR3 protein is CASSPSPQVYTIYF. Here the CDR3 DNA reads TGTGCCAGCAGTCCATCACCCCAGGTATACACCATATATTTT.

DNA for the CDR3: TGTGCCAGCAGTGTCGGCTTCACCTCAGATACGCAGTATTTT. Its protein product is CASSVGFTSDTQYF. The rearrangement uses TRBV6-4 and TRBJ2-3; no reliable D call. The CDR3 contains 14 residues. The germline CDR1 and CDR2 sequences are MRHNA and SNTAGT. V was clipped by 4 bases and J by 4 bases, with 12 bases between them.

V is TRBV11-3 and J is TRBJ2-1; 7 bases align to TRBD2. Germline CDR1 and CDR2: SGHNT and YENEEA. V lost 5 bases, J lost 5 bases, and 12 bases stayed unmatched. This CDR3 contains 16 residues. The CDR3 sequence is CASSPRTSAGHNEQFF. In DNA, the CDR3 is TGTGCCAGCAGCCCGAGGACTAGTGCGGGACACAATGAGCAGTTCTTC.

V gene TRBV11-2 combines with J gene TRBJ2-1, with a possible D match to TRBD2 (6 bases). Trimming removed 0 bases from V and 0 bases from J, with 15 bases in between. This CDR3 comprises 18 residues. Germline V gene lookup returns CDR1 SGHAT and CDR2 FQNNGV. CDR3 sequence reads: CASSLDFSGLSSYNEQFF. The CDR3 coding sequence is TGTGCCAGCAGCTTAGATTTCAGCGGGTTGAGCTCCTACAATGAGCAGTTCTTC.

The rearrangement uses TRBV10-1 and TRBJ2-1; D gene ambiguous. The CDR3 totals 13 residues. CDR1 is WNHNN and CDR2 is SYGVQD in the germline V gene (reference sequence). The V gene lost 7 bases and the J gene lost 8 bases, with 15 bases spanning the gap. CDR3: CASNADRDHEQFF. CDR3 nucleotide sequence: TGCGCCAGCAATGCGGACCGAGACCATGAGCAGTTCTTC.

The chain couples TRBV7-9 to TRBJ2-7; 10 nucleotides align to TRBD2. The CDR3 length is 16 residues. Germline V CDR1 and CDR2: SEHNR, FQNEAQ (reference sequence). Trimming took 1 base from V and 4 from J; bases not matched to a gene: 7. The CDR3 DNA follows: TGTGCCAGCAGCTTAGGGGGCCCTAGCGGGGGTTACGAGCAGTACTTC. Amino acid sequence: CASSLGGPSGGYEQYF.

V gene TRBV29-1 combines with J gene TRBJ2-3; 9 bases are a match to TRBD1. CDR1 SQVTM and CDR2 ANQGSEA come from the germline V gene. Losses at the gene ends were 5 bases for V and 3 bases for J; bases not matched to a gene: 9. The CDR3 has 15 residues. CDR3 amino acids: CSVSQGARGTDTQYF. The CDR3 DNA reads TGCAGCGTTTCACAGGGGGCGAGGGGGACAGATACGCAGTATTTT.

The gene calls are TRBV5-5 and TRBJ2-7; no reliable D call. The V gene lost 0 bases and the J gene lost 11 bases, with 9 bases spanning the gap. CDR1 and CDR2 (germline): SGHKS, YYEKEE (reference sequence). CDR3 size: 11 residues. The CDR3 bases are TGTGCCAGCAGCTTGGCACAGCGTGAGTACTTC. Protein product: CASSLAQREYF.